The T cell receptor (beta chain) under discussion was sequenced for a study of blood T cell repertoires in COVID-19. As for the study in general: PBMCs, B-cell-depleted T cells, or T cells were the source of the cDNA or gDNA that made up the material.

CDR1 and CDR2 (germline): MGHRA, YSYEKL. The V end lost 1 base, the J end lost 2 bases, and 14 bases lay between the germline ends. CDR3 length: 16 residues. Authors' data handling: Reference gene primer amplification gave estimated nucleated cell counts. The assay was immunoSEQ multiplex PCR, and TCRdb's table has in-frame clones only and misses some. Clone size and the V and J calls come from that table; the DNA yielded D and trimming. The top ten hold around 10% of the sample, which has some 200,000 clones, around 81% seen once. Study members were between roughly 18 and 100 years old and lived in roughly 24 US regions. Donors were grouped by their self-reported clinical history.

This sequence joins TRBV4-1 and TRBJ1-2; weak D call: TRBD1 (5 bases). The source material was PBMCs or T cells enriched from blood (not recorded which). The sequence derives from a woman between 50 and 59 years old with acute COVID-19. The CDR3 DNA sequence: TGCGCCAGCAGCCAAGGGCCCGGGCAGGGAAACTATGGCTACACCTTC. Translating it yields CASSQGPGQGNYGYTF.